What follows describes a single T cell receptor beta chain. These data originate in a study of T cell responses to AZD1222 COVID-19 vaccine. V was pared by 4 bases and J by 8 bases, with 21 bases between. Germline V gene lookup returns CDR1 SGHNT and CDR2 YYREEE (reference sequence). The CDR3 loop spans 15 amino acids. Here immunoSEQ multiplex PCR was the method, and the copy in TCRdb shows in-frame clones only, minus some. In the table there are approximately 140,000 clones, roughly 90% of which are singletons. The TCR sequence derives from an adult in good health. The material sequenced was peripheral blood, taken on day 0 of AZD1222 vaccination. The V gene is TRBV5-4, the J gene TRBJ1-2; TRBD1 might be the D (6 bases). Here the CDR3 DNA reads TGTGCCAGCAGCCCGCCACAGGGTCGGAGGTGGGGCTACACCTTC. Its protein is CASSPPQGRRWGYTF.